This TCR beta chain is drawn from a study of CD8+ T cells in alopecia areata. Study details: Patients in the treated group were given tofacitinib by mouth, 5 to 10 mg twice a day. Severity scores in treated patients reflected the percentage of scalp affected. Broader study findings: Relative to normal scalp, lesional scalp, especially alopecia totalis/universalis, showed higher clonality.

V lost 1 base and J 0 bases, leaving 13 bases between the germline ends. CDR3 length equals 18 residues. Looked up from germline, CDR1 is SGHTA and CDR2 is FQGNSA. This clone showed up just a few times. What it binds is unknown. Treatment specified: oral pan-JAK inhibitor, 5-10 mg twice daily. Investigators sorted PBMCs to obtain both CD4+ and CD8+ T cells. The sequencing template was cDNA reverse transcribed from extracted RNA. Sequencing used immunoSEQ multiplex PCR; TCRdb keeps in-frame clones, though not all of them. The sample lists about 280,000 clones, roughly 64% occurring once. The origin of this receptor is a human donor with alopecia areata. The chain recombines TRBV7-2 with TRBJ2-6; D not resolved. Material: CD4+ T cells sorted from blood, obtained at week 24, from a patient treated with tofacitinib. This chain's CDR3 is CASSLDAVGNSGANVLTF. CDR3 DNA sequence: TGTGCCAGCAGCTTAGATGCGGTGGGGAACTCTGGGGCCAACGTCCTGACTTTC.